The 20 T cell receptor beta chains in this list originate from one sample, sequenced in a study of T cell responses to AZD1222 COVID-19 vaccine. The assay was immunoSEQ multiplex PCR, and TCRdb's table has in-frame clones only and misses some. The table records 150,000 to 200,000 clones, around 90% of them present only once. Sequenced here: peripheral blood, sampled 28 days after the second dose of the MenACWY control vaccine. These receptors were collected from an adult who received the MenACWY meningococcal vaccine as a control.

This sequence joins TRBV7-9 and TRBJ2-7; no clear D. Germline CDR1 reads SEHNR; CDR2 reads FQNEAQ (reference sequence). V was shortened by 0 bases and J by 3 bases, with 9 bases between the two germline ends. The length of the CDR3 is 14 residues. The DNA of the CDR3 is TGTGCCAGCAGCTTAGCGGGCATTTTCTACGAGCAGTACTTC. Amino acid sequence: CASSLAGIFYEQYF.

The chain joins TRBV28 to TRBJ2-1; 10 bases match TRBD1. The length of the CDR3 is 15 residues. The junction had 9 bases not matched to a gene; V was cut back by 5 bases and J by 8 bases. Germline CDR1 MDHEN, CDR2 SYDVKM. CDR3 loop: CASSPHRQGADEQFF. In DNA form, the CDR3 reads TGTGCCAGCAGTCCCCACCGACAGGGGGCGGATGAGCAGTTCTTC.

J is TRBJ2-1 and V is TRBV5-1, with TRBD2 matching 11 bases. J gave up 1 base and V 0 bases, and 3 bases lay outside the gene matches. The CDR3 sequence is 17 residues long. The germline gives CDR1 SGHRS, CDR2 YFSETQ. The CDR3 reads CASSLGLAGRSYNEQFF. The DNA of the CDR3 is TGCGCCAGCAGCTTGGGACTAGCGGGAAGATCCTACAATGAGCAGTTCTTC. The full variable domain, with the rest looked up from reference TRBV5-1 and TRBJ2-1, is KAGVTQTPRYLIKTRGQQVTLSCSPISGHRSVSWYQQTPGQGLQFLFEYFSETQRNKGNFPGRFSGRQFSNSRSEMNVSTLELGDSALYLCASSLGLAGRSYNEQFFGPGTRLTVL.

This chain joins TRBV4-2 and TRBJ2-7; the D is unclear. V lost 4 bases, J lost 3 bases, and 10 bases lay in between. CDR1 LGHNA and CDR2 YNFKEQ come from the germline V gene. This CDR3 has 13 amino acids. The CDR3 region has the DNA TGTGCCAGCAGCCCCGGCCCCAGCTACGAGCAGTACTTC. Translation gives CASSPGPSYEQYF.

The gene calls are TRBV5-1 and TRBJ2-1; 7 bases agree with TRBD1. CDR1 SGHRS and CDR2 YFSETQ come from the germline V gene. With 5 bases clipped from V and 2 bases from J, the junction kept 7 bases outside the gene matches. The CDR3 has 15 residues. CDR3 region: CASRIGTATYNEQFF. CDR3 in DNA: TGCGCCAGCAGAATTGGGACAGCCACCTACAATGAGCAGTTCTTC. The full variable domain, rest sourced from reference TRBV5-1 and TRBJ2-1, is KAGVTQTPRYLIKTRGQQVTLSCSPISGHRSVSWYQQTPGQGLQFLFEYFSETQRNKGNFPGRFSGRQFSNSRSEMNVSTLELGDSALYLCASRIGTATYNEQFFGPGTRLTVL.

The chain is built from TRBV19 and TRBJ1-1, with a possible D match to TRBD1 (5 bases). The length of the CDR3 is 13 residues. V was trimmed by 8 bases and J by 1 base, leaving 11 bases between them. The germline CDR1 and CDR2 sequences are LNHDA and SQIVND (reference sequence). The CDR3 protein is CASRGVQNTEAFF. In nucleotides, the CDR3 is TGTGCCAGTCGGGGGGTGCAGAACACTGAAGCTTTCTTT.

The CDR3 bases are TGTGCCAGCAGCCCCCTGGTCAGCACCGGGGAGCTGTTTTTT. It translates to CASSPLVSTGELFF. The chain uses TRBV7-8 and TRBJ2-2; D remains ambiguous. Trimming removed 5 bases at V and 4 bases at J, with 11 bases between. This CDR3 is 14 amino acids long. The germline V gene has CDR1 SGHVS and CDR2 FQNEAQ. Supplemented by reference TRBV7-8 and TRBJ2-2, the full variable domain reads GAGVSQSPRYKVAKRGQDVALRCDPISGHVSLFWYQQALGQGPEFLTYFQNEAQLDKSGLPSDRFFAERPEGSVSTLKIQRTQQEDSAVYLCASSPLVSTGELFFGEGSRLTVL.

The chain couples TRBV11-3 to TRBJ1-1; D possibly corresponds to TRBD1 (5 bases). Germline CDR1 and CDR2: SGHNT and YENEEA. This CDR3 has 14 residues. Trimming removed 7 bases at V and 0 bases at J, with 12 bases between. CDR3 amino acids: CASTLGHLNTEAFF. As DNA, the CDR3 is TGTGCCAGCACCCTAGGACACTTGAACACTGAAGCTTTCTTT.

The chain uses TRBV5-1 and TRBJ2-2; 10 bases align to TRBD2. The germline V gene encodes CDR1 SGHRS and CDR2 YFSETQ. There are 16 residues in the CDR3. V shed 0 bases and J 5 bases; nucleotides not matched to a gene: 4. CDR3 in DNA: TGCGCCAGCAGCTTGGTAGCGGGAGGAGGTACCGGGGAGCTGTTTTTT. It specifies CASSLVAGGGTGELFF.

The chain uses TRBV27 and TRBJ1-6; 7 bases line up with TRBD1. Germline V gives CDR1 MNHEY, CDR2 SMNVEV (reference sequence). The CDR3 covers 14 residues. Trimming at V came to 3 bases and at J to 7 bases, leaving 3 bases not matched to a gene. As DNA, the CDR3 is TGTGCCAGCAGTTTGTACAGGGGAAATTCACCCCTCCACTTT. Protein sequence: CASSLYRGNSPLHF.

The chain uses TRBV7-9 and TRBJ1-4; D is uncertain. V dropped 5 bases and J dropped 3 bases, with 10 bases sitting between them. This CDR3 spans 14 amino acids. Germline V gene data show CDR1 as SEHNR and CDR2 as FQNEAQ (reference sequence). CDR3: CASSPGLANEKLFF. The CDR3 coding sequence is TGTGCCAGCAGCCCCGGACTGGCTAATGAAAAACTGTTTTTT.

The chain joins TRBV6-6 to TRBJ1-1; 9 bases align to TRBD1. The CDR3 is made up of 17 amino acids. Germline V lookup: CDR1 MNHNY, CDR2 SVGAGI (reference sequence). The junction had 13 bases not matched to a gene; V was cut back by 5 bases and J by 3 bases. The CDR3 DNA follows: TGTGCCAGCAGTCGCCTCTCGGGACAGGGTGGACACACTGAAGCTTTCTTT. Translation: CASSRLSGQGGHTEAFF.

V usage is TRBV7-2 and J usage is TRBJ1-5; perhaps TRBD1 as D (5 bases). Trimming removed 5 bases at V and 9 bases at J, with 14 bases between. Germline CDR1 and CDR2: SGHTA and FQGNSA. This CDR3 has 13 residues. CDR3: CASSGMGGWPQHF. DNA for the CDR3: TGTGCCAGCAGCGGGATGGGGGGTTGGCCCCAGCATTTT.

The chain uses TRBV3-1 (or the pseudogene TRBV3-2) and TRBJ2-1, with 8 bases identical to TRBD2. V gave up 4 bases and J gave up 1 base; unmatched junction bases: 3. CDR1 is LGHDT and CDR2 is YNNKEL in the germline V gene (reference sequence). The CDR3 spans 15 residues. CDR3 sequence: CASSRLAGSYNEQFF. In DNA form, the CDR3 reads TGTGCCAGCAGCCGCCTAGCGGGTTCCTACAATGAGCAGTTCTTC.

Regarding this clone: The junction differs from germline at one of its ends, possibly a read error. The CDR3 DNA sequence: TGTGCCAGCAGCGCCGGACCGGGGACTAGCGGGATGAATTTT. Its protein is CASSAGPGTSGMNF. The chain uses TRBV9 and TRBJ2-3; TRBD2 agrees at 13 bases. The CDR3 runs to 14 residues. Per germline, CDR1 SGDLS and CDR2 YYNGEE.

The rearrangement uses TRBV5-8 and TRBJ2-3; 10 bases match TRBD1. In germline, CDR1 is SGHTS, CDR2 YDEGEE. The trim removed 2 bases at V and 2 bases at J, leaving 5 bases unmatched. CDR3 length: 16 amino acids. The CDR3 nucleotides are TGTGCCAGCAGCTTTGTAGGGACAGGGGTCACAGATACGCAGTATTTT. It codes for CASSFVGTGVTDTQYF.

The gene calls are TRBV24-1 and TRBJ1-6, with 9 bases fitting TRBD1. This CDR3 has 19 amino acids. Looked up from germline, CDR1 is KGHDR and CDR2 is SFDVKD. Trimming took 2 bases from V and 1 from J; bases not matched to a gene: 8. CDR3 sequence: CATSDYETGGRSYNSPLHF. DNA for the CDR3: TGTGCCACCAGTGATTACGAGACAGGGGGACGGTCCTATAATTCACCCCTCCACTTT.

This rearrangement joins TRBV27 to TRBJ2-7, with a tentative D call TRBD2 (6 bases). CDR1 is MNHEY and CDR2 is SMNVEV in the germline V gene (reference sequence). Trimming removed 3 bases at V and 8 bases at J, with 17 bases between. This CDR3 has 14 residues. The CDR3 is CASSLGLRRAQQYF. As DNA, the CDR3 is TGTGCCAGCAGTTTGGGACTCCGACGCGCCCAGCAGTACTTC.

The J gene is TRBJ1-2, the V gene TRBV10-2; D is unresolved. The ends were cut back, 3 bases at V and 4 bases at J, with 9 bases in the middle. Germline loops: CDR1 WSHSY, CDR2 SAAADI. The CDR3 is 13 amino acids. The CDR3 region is CASSDLMGYGYTF. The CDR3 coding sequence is TGCGCCAGCAGTGATCTTATGGGCTATGGCTACACCTTC.

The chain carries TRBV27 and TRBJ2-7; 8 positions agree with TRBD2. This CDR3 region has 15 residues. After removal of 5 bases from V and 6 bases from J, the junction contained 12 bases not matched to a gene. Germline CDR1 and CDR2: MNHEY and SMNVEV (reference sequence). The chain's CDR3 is CASSRRGGLRTEQYF. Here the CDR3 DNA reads TGTGCCAGCAGTCGCCGGGGGGGACTTAGGACCGAGCAGTACTTC.